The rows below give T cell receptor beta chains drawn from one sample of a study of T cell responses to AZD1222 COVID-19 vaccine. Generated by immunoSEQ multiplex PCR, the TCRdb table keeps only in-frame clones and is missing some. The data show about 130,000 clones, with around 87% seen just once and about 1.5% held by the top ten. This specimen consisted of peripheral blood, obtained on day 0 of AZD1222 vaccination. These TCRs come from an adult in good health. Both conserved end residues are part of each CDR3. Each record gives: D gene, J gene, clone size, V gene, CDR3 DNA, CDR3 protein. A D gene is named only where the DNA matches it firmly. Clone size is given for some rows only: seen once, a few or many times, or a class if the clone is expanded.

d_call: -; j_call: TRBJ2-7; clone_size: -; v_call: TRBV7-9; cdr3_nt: TGTGCCAGCAGCTTAGGCTCCTACGAGCAGTACTTC; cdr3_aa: CASSLGSYEQYF
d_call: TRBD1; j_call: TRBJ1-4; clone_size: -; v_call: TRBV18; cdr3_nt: TGTGCCAGCTCACCACCTTTACGAGGGGGCCTTAATGAAAAACTGTTTTTT; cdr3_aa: CASSPPLRGGLNEKLFF
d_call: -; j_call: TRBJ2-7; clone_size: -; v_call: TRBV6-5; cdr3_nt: TGTGCCAGCAGTTACCTTAATACGGGAACCTACGAGCAGTACTTC; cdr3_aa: CASSYLNTGTYEQYF
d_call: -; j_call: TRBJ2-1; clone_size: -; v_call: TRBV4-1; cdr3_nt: TGCGCCAGCAGCTTAAAGTGGAAACTGACTTCCTACAATGAGCAGTTCTTC; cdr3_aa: CASSLKWKLTSYNEQFF
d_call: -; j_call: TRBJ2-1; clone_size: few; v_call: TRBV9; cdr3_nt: TGTGCCAGCAGCGACCCCCGGGTAAACAATGAGCAGTTCTTC; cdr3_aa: CASSDPRVNNEQFF
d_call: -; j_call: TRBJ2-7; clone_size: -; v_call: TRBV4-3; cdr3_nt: TGCGCCAGCAGCCAAACTACCCTCTCCTACGAGCAGTACTTC; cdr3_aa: CASSQTTLSYEQYF
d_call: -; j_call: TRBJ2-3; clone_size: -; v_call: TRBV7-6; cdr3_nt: TGTGCCAGCAGCCCACAGACAGTTAGCACAGATATGCAGTATTTT; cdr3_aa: CASSPQTVSTDMQYF
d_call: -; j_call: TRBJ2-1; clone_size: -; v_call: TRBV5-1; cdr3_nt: TGCGCCAGCAGCTTGGAAGGGGACTCCTACAATGAGCAGTTCTTC; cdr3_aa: CASSLEGDSYNEQFF
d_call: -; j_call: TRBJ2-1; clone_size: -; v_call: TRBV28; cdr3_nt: TGTGCCAGCAGTTCCCTGGACCAAAGGACAGCCAGCTCCTACAATGAGCAGTTCTTC; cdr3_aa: CASSSLDQRTASSYNEQFF
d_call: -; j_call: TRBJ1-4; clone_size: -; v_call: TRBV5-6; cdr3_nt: TGTGCCAGCAGCTGGGGGCGCGGTATTGAAAAACTGTTTTTT; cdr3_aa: CASSWGRGIEKLFF
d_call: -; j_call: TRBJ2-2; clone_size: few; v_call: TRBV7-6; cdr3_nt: TGTGCCAGCAGCTTAAGGCAGGGGGGCACCGGGGAGCTGTTTTTT; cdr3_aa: CASSLRQGGTGELFF
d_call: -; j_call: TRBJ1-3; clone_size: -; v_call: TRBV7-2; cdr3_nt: TGTGCCATTGCGGGAAGCTCTGGAAACACCATATATTTT; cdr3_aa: CAIAGSSGNTIYF
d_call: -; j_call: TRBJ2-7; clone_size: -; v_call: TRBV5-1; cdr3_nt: TGCGCCAGCAGCTTGTATTCAGGACCGGATTCCGAGCAGTACTTC; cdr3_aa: CASSLYSGPDSEQYF
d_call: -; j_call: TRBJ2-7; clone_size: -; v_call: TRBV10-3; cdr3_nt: TGTGCCATCAGTGATCCGGACGCAACCTACGAGCAGTACTTC; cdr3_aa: CAISDPDATYEQYF
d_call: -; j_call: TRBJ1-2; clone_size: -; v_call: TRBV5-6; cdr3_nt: TGTGCCAGCAGCTTTCAAGGACAGAACTATGGCTACACCTTC; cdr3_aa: CASSFQGQNYGYTF
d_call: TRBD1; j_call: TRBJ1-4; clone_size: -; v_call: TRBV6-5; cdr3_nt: TGTGCCACCCAGACAGGGAGTAATGAAAAACTGTTTTTT; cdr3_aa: CATQTGSNEKLFF
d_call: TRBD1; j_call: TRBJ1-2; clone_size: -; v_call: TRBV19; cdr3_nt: TGTGCCAGTAGTATCGGCCTACAGGGGAGGAATGGCTACACCTTC; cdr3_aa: CASSIGLQGRNGYTF
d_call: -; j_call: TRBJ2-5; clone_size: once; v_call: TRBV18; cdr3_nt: TGTGCCAGCTCACCAAATTCTGCCGAGACCCAGTACTTC; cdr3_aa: CASSPNSAETQYF
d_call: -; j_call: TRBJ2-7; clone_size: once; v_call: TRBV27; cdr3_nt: TGTGCCAGCCGGGAGTCCGGGTATTACGAGCAGTACTTC; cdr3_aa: CASRESGYYEQYF
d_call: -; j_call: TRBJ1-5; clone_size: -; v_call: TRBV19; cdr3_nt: TGTGCCAGTAGTATCCAGGCCGGGTATGACCAGCCCCAGCATTTT; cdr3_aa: CASSIQAGYDQPQHF
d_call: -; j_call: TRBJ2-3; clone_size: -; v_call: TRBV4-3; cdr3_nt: TGCGCCAGCAGCCAAGTTGGCGCGACAGATACGCAGTATTTT; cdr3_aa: CASSQVGATDTQYF
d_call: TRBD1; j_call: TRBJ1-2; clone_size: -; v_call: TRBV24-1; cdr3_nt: TGTGCCACCAGTGACGCCGGACAGGGGTATGGCTACACCTTC; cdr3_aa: CATSDAGQGYGYTF
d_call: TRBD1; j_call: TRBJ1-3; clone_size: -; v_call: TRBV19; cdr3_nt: TGTGCCAGTAGTACGCGACAGGGGGCTGGAAACACCATATATTTT; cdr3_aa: CASSTRQGAGNTIYF
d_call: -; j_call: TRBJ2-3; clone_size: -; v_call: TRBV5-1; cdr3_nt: TGCGCCAGCAGCCACCCGGGGATGTTAAGCACAGATACGCAGTATTTT; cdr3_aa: CASSHPGMLSTDTQYF
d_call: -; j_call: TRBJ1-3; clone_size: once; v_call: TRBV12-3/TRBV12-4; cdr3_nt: TGTGCCAGCAGGGCTGACTCTGGAAACACCATATATTTT; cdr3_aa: CASRADSGNTIYF
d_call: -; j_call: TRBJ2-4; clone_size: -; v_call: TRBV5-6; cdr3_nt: TGTGCCAGCAGCTTGGGGCAAAACATTCAGTACTTC; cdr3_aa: CASSLGQNIQYF
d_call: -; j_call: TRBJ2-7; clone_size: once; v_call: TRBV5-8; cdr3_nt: TGTGCCAGCAGGTGGAGGCCCGGGGAATCATGGTACGAGCAGTACTTC; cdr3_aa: CASRWRPGESWYEQYF
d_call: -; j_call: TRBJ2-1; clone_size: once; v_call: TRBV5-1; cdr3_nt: TGCGCCAGCAGCCGCGGACAGTACAATGAGCAGTTCTTC; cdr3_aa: CASSRGQYNEQFF
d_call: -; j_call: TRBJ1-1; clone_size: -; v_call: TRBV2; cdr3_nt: TGTGCCAGCAGTGGGGGCCTTAACACTGAAGCTTTCTTT; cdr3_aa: CASSGGLNTEAFF
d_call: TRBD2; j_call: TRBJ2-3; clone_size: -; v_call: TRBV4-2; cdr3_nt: TGTGCCAGCAGCCAAGAGGCGTTGGGGCGGGGGGTCACAGATACGCAGTATTTT; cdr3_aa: CASSQEALGRGVTDTQYF
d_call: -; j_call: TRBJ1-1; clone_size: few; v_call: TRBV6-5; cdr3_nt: TGTGCCAGCAGTTACTCCCCGGGGAACACTGAAGCTTTCTTT; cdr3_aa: CASSYSPGNTEAFF
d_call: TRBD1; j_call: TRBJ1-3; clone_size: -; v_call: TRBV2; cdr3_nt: TGTGCCAGCAGGGGGGACAGGGCCAGAAACACCATATATTTT; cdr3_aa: CASRGDRARNTIYF
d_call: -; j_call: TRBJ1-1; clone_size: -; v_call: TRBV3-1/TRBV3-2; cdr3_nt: TGTGCCAGCAGCCCCAGTAGGGGGAACACTGAAGCTTTCTTT; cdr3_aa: CASSPSRGNTEAFF
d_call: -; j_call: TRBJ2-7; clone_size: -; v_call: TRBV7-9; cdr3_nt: TGTGCCAGCAGCGGGGGGGCTAACGAGCAGTACTTC; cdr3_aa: CASSGGANEQYF
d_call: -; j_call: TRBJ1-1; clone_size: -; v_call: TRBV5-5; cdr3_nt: TGTGCCAGCAGCTTGGGGGTGGCGTGGGGGACTGAAGCTTTCTTT; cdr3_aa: CASSLGVAWGTEAFF
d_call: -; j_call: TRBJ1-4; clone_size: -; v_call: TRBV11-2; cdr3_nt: TGTGCCAGCAGCTTAATTGAAGGGGCGTATGAAAAACTGTTTTTT; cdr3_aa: CASSLIEGAYEKLFF
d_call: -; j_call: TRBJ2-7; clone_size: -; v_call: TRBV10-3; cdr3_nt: TGTGCCATCAGTGACTCCCCCCGCCGGGGGAAAACTTACGAGCAGTACTTC; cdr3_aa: CAISDSPRRGKTYEQYF
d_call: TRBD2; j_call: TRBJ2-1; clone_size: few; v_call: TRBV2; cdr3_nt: TGTGCCAGCAGTGGACTAGCGGGGGGAGTCTACCCGCAGTTCTTC; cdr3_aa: CASSGLAGGVYPQFF
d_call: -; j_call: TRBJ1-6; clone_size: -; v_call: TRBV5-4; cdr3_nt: TGTGCCAGCAGCGCCCAGGGTCGGTCACCCCTCCACTTT; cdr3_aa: CASSAQGRSPLHF
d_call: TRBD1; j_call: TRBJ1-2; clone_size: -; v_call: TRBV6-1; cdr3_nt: TGTGCCAGCAGTGAAGCCTCCACAGGGGGCTTCTATGGCTACACCTTC; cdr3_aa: CASSEASTGGFYGYTF
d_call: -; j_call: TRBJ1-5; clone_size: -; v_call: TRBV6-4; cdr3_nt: TGTGCCAGCAGGGCCCCAATAAGGGGTACGCGTCAGCCCCAGCATTTT; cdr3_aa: CASRAPIRGTRQPQHF
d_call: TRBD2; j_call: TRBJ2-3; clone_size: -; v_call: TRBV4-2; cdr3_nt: TGTGCCAGCAGCCCAGCGGGGTCAGATACGCAGTATTTT; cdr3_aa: CASSPAGSDTQYF
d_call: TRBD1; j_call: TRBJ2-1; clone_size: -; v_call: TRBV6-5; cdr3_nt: TGTGCCAGCAGCGAGACAGGGTCCTACAATGAGCAGTTCTTC; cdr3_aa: CASSETGSYNEQFF
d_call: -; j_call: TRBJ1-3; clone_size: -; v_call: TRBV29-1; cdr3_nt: TGCAGCGTTGAAGATCATGGGGGCTCTGGAAACACCATATATTTT; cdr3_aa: CSVEDHGGSGNTIYF
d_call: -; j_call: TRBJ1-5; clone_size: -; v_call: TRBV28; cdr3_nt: TGTGCCAGCAGTTATGGGACAAGCACCCAGCCCCAGCATTTT; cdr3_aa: CASSYGTSTQPQHF
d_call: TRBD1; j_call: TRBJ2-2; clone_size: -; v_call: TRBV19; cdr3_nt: TGTGCCAGTAGATCCGGACAGGCCAGAAGCTTCACCGGGGAGCTGTTTTTT; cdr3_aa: CASRSGQARSFTGELFF
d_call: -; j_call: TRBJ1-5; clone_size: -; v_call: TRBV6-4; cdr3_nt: TGTGCCAGAATATTAGGGCATAGGCCGAATCAGCCCCAGCATTTT; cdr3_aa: CARILGHRPNQPQHF
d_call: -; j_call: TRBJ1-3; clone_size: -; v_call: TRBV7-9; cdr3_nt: TGTGCCAGCAGCCCCGTCGGCGAATCTGGAAACACCATATATTTT; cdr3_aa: CASSPVGESGNTIYF
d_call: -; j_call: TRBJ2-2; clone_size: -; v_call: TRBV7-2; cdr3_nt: TGTGCCAGCAGCTTCCAGGGGGGTACCGGGGAGCTGTTTTTT; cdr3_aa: CASSFQGGTGELFF
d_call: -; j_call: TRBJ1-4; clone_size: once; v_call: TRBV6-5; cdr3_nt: TGTGCCAGCAGTTACGCACCGGCCGCGGGTGAAAAACTGTTTTTT; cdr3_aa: CASSYAPAAGEKLFF
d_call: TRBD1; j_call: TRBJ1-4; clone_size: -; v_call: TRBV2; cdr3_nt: TGTGCCAGCAGTCTAACAGGGGTGGCTAATGAAAAACTGTTTTTT; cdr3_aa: CASSLTGVANEKLFF
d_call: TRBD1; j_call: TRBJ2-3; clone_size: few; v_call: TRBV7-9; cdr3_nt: TGTGCCAGCAGCTCGTCCCCAGGGGGCACAGGAGCAGATACGCAGTATTTT; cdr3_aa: CASSSSPGGTGADTQYF
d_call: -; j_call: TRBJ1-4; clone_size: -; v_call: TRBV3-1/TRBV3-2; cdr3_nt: TGTGCCAGCAGCTACCGAGGGGCCTGGGGGGAAAAACTGTTTTTT; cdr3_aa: CASSYRGAWGEKLFF
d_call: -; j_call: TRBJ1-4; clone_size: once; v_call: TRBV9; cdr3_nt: TGTGCCAGCAGCGTCCGGGACCGTAGCACGGGAACCCTGTTTTTT; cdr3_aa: CASSVRDRSTGTLFF
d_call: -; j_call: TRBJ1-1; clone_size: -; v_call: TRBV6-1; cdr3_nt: TGTGCCAGCAGTGAAGCGGGCAGGGCCCTTGAAGCTTTCTTT; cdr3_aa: CASSEAGRALEAFF
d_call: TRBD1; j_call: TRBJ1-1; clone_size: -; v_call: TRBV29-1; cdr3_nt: TGCAGCGCCAGACCCAACAGGGGATGGAACACTGAAGCTTTCTTT; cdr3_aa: CSARPNRGWNTEAFF
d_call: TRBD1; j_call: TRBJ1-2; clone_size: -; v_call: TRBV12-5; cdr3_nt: TGTGCTAGTGGTTTGAACCCGGGACAGGGGAACTATGGCTACACCTTC; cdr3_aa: CASGLNPGQGNYGYTF
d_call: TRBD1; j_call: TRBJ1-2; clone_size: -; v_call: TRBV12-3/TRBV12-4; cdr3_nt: TGTGCCACCTACCCGACAGGGGTCTATGGCTACACCTTC; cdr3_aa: CATYPTGVYGYTF
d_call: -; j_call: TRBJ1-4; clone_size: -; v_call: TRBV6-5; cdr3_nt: TGTGCCAGCAGTTACTCCCGGGACATAAGGGAAAAACTGTTTTTT; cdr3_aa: CASSYSRDIREKLFF